This T cell receptor beta chain was documented in a study of T cells in Graves' hyperthyroidism and ophthalmopathy. Study-wide background: Peripheral blood was taken when the disease was first diagnosed, before any treatment began. The study, taken as a whole, reports: Most thyroid-expanded clonotypes above 0.001 were also found in blood.

Patients having uncontrolled infection, another autoimmune disease, pregnancy or lactation were not included. Fresh peripheral blood, around 9.3 ml, was the source of the PBMCs. Trimming cost V 3 bases and J 0 bases, with 10 bases left between them. The CDR3 length is 15 residues. Germline CDR1 SEHNR, CDR2 FQNEAQ (reference sequence). There are many counts of this clonotype. The target antigen is unknown. What was amplified from RNA transcripts were TCR beta CDR3 regions. When the TCR CDR3 underwent first-round RT-PCR, the HTBI primer set was used. MiXCR, run by TCRdb on the multiplex PCR reads, gives a single entry per CDR3 protein. The sample has 240,000 or so distinct CDR3 sequences, less than 20% seen once.

The receptor comes from a woman aged 18-35 years with Graves' ophthalmopathy. The material sequenced was blood. The V and J genes are TRBV7-9 and TRBJ2-3; tentative D call: TRBD2 (5 bases). The CDR3 nucleotides read TGTGCCAGCAGCTTCCAGCGGAGAAGCACAGATACGCAGTATTTT. Its protein is CASSFQRRSTDTQYF.